Reported below is one T cell receptor (beta chain). The antigen remains undetermined. These data are taken from a study of OX40 agonist ivuxolimab in advanced cancers. Study details: The mean age was roughly 60 years, ranging from 23 to 79, with around four fifths of participants male.

Study-wide points: Fewer expanded clones were found on average in CD4+ than in CD8+ T cells. Circulating CD4+ and CD8+ T cells showed clonal expansion by week 6 at 0.1 to 3.0 mg/kg.

Here immunoSEQ multiplex PCR was the method, and the copy in TCRdb shows in-frame clones only, minus some. Of 35,000 to 45,000 clones listed, 82% are singletons. Autoimmune disease history or systemic immunosuppression excluded patients. The input for sequencing was CD4+ or CD8+ T cells sorted from blood, taken in a trial of the OX40 agonist ivuxolimab. The TCR sequence derives from an adult with an advanced solid tumor such as melanoma, head and neck, liver or kidney cancer.

The chain's CDR3 is CASSSPHGHGIYEQYF. Written as DNA, the CDR3 is TGTGCCAGTAGTAGTCCTCACGGGCACGGTATCTACGAGCAGTACTTC. V is TRBV19 and J is TRBJ2-7; D is unresolved. Trimming cost V 4 bases and J 3 bases, with 19 bases left between them. The CDR3 is 16 amino acids. Germline V gene sequence: CDR1 LNHDA, CDR2 SQIVND (reference sequence).